The source of this T cell receptor beta chain is a study of T-cell reconstitution after alpha-beta-depleted transplantation in children (dated by TCRdb to the mid-2010s). The study in broad terms: The study quantitatively tracked T-cell immune reconstitution after TCRalphabeta/CD19-depleted allogeneic hematopoietic cell transplantation in children using TCR repertoire profiling.

Library creation used PCR. Reads for this sample came from an Illumina HiSeq 2500. TCR libraries were prepared with molecular barcoding, using unique molecular identifiers to normalize TCRbeta repertoire quantification. TCRdb itself trimmed the public reads at Q25 with fastp, ran MiXCR and retained productive beta chains. CDR3 protein sequences are deduplicated, and each keeps its most common genes and DNA. The sample table lists 200,000 to 250,000 distinct CDR3 sequences, roughly 9.1% of them with a count of one. The ten largest clones capture less than 40% of the sample. Study-wide findings and limitations: About two months after transplant, the apparently early recovery of alphabetaT-cell counts reportedly depended on just several hundred clones that had expanded rapidly and came from non-depleted graft cells. Over subsequent months, a decline in hyperexpanded clone frequencies was noted, and after one year, T-cell counts and TCRbeta diversity were mostly ascribed to newly produced T cells. In some patients, high TCRbeta diversity at day 60 was attributed to recipient T cells and intrathymic progenitors that had survived conditioning.

In light of the paper, this sample's treatment or condition label describes: allogeneic hematopoietic cell transplantation with graft depleted of TCRalphabeta T cells and CD19 B cells. Transplant recipients were children who received TCRalphabeta/CD19-depleted allogeneic hematopoietic cell grafts. The CDR3 numbers 16 residues from cysteine through phenylalanine. Just CDR3 DNA is preserved here, 48 bases in frame from base 1. Between the V and J ends, shortened by 3 bases and 5 bases respectively, the junction contains 19 bases. CDR1 and CDR2, per the germline V gene, are SGHRS and YFSETQ. Of note for this clonotype: Its cognate antigen has yet to be identified. The sample holds no much larger clone one base away, and base qualities are not on file.

The chain was built from TRBV5-1 and TRBJ2-3; a weak D assignment points to TRBD2 (7 bases agree). The clonotype was recovered from a male patient aged 2-9 years who had a stem cell transplant for acute myeloid leukemia, so the T cells may come from the graft donor. This sample comprised PBMCs, mostly from graft donor cells, obtained 360 days after TCRalphabeta/CD19-depleted stem cell transplant. CDR3 protein: CASSSFRGGPGDTQYF. The DNA is TGCGCCAGCAGCTCCTTTAGGGGGGGGCCAGGAGATACGCAGTATTTT.